This T cell receptor (beta chain) was captured in a study of Ad26.COV2.S vaccination and SARS-CoV-2 variants. Study overall: Donor joined the COV1001 Ad26.COV2.S trial arm. Study-level points and caveats: The analyses of TCR breadth and depth may have understated the size of total T cell responses.

Assay: immunoSEQ multiplex PCR; the TCRdb copy retains only in-frame clones and omits some. The sample includes about 350,000 clones, 88% of them seen just once. Documented treatment: approximately 18 received Ad26.COV2.S at low or high dose, single or two shots; roughly five received placebo; per-sample allocation not given. On day 63 after the first injection, vaccine and placebo recipients gave samples. The CDR3 totals 14 residues. Losses at the gene ends were 4 bases for V and 4 bases for J; bases not matched to a gene: 7. Per germline, CDR1 MNHEY and CDR2 SVGAGI. Notes on this clone: Antigen: not known.

This receptor was identified in a person aged 18-65 years who received the Ad26.COV2.S COVID-19 vaccine or a placebo. This chain links TRBV6-5 with TRBJ2-7; TRBD2 matches 7 bases. The sequences come from peripheral blood, collected in a trial of Ad26.COV2.S vaccine versus placebo. CDR3 protein: CASSSSGTHYEQYF. The CDR3 coding sequence is TGTGCCAGCAGTTCGAGCGGGACTCATTACGAGCAGTACTTC.